Detailed here is one T cell receptor (beta chain). As yet, its antigen is unknown. This sample is drawn from a study of T cell clonotyping in hematopoietic cell transplantation. Sequenced by immunoSEQ multiplex PCR; TCRdb stores in-frame clones only, minus some. The sample includes 10,000 or so clones, nearly 98% of them seen just once. The germline V gene has CDR1 SNHLY and CDR2 FYNNEI. Trimming cost V 4 bases and J 10 bases; bases outside gene matches: 11. The CDR3 is made up of 15 amino acids. Recipients were bled about 28 days pretransplant and at posttransplant days 30, 100, 180. General study points: After transplant, recipient diversity fell while pathologically expanded clonotypes grew through day 180. Cells were unsorted, so CD4 and CD8 contributions were not separated. At the given depth, recipient repertoires were over 95% de novo clonotypes.

This TCR derives from a male patient between 60 and 69 years old who had an allogeneic stem cell transplant from a related donor, so the T cells may come from the graft donor. Some clones in this sample may be carry-over from other donors' samples. V and J are TRBV2 and TRBJ1-4; 8 bases are shared with TRBD1. The sample here was peripheral blood mononuclear cells, taken 100 days after allogeneic stem cell transplant. The CDR3 loop reads CASSASWTGTGKLFF. For the CDR3, the DNA is TGTGCCAGCAGTGCCTCCTGGACAGGGACTGGAAAACTGTTTTTT. The full variable domain, its missing parts supplied by reference TRBV2 and TRBJ1-4, is EPEVTQTPSHQVTQMGQEVILRCVPISNHLYFYWYRQILGQKVEFLVSFYNNEISEKSEIFDDQFSVERPDGSNFTLKIRSTKLEDSAMYFCASSASWTGTGKLFFGSGTQLSVL.